These 8 T cell receptor beta chains share one sample of origin, sequenced in a study of blood T cell repertoires in COVID-19. TCRdb keeps only in-frame clones here, not all; method: immunoSEQ multiplex PCR. Of 30,000 to 45,000 clones in the sample, about 80% are singletons; the top ten hold around 17%. Sequenced: peripheral blood. The receptors come from a man aged 65-85 years with acute or convalescent COVID-19.

This clone was seen only a few times. The chain employs TRBV7-2 and TRBJ1-2; 7 bases fit TRBD1. The length of the CDR3 is 14 residues. With 5 bases clipped from V and 4 bases from J, the junction kept 7 bases outside the gene matches. The germline V gene has CDR1 SGHTA and CDR2 FQGNSA. The CDR3 loop reads CASSHPTGSYGYTF. In DNA, the CDR3 is TGTGCCAGCAGCCACCCGACAGGGTCCTATGGCTACACCTTC.

This chain joins TRBV18 and TRBJ1-6; no firm D call. Germline-derived CDR1 and CDR2 are KGHSH and LQKENI. This CDR3 has 16 amino acids. V dropped 0 bases and J dropped 5 bases, with 11 bases sitting between them. The DNA for the CDR3 is TGTGCCAGCTCACCACCGGTTGGGCCAGATAATTCACCCCTCCACTTT. Translating gives CASSPPVGPDNSPLHF.

This rearrangement joins TRBV28 to TRBJ1-6, with D possibly being TRBD1 (6 bases). The V end was cut by 3 bases, the J end by 11 bases, with 14 bases between. The CDR3 consists of 14 residues. CDR1 is MDHEN, CDR2 SYDVKM, per germline. For the CDR3, the DNA is TGTGCCAGCAGTTTCGGGCAGGGGAATGCACCCCTCCACTTT. Protein product: CASSFGQGNAPLHF.

V is TRBV11-2 and J is TRBJ2-3, with a tentative D call TRBD2 (5 bases). There are 15 residues in the CDR3. V was clipped by 7 bases and J by 0 bases, with 14 bases between them. Germline V gene data show CDR1 as SGHAT and CDR2 as FQNNGV. CDR3 DNA sequence: TGTGCCAGCAACCTTGGGCGCGGGAGCACAGATACGCAGTATTTT. Its translation is CASNLGRGSTDTQYF.

The chain links TRBV18 to TRBJ2-7; 7 nucleotides match TRBD1. CDR1 KGHSH and CDR2 LQKENI come from the germline V gene. V shed 1 base and J 2 bases; nucleotides not matched to a gene: 2. The CDR3 runs 14 residues. The CDR3 DNA reads TGTGCCAGCTCACCACGTGGGACAGCCTACGAGCAGTACTTC. Its translation: CASSPRGTAYEQYF.

V and J are TRBV7-9 and TRBJ1-4, with D uncertain. V lost 1 base to trimming and J lost 7 bases, with 10 bases between them. The CDR3 runs 14 residues. CDR1 is SEHNR, CDR2 FQNEAQ, per germline (reference sequence). CDR3: CASSLDDGREKLFF. For the CDR3, the DNA is TGTGCCAGCAGCTTAGATGATGGGCGTGAAAAACTGTTTTTT.

The gene calls are TRBV4-1 and TRBJ1-5; 7 positions agree with TRBD1. The J segment lost 11 bases and the V segment lost 1 base, leaving 8 bases of the junction unmatched. This CDR3 has 14 amino acids. CDR1 is MGHRA, CDR2 YSYEKL, per germline. The CDR3 region is CASSQVQGDGAQHF. In DNA, the CDR3 is TGCGCCAGCAGCCAAGTCCAGGGGGACGGAGCCCAGCATTTT.

V usage is TRBV29-1 and J usage is TRBJ2-5; 8 positions match TRBD1. This CDR3 is built from 12 residues. Germline CDR1 and CDR2: SQVTM and ANQGSEA. Trimming cost V 7 bases and J 2 bases; bases outside gene matches: 3. The CDR3 loop reads CSARTGQETQYF. In nucleotides, the CDR3 is TGCAGCGCACGGACAGGGCAAGAGACCCAGTACTTC.